This TCR beta chain stems from a study of blood T cell repertoires in COVID-19. The CDR3 runs 12 residues. Unmatched junction bases numbered 3, after V lost 4 bases and J lost 7 bases. The germline V gene has CDR1 LGHDT and CDR2 YNNKEL (reference sequence). TCRdb's copy holds only in-frame clones and misses some; the assay was immunoSEQ multiplex PCR. The data show some 700,000 clones, with around 90% seen just once and roughly 0.25% held by the top ten. What was sequenced was peripheral blood. The chain is built from TRBV3-1 (or the pseudogene TRBV3-2) and TRBJ2-7; 8 bases fit TRBD2. The source is a woman younger than 30 with acute or convalescent COVID-19. The CDR3 DNA reads as TGTGCCAGCAGCCCCTTAGCGGGGGAGCAGTACTTC. It translates to CASSPLAGEQYF.